Shown below are 23 T cell receptor beta chains from a single sample sequenced in a study of CD8 T cells in Susac syndrome. After extraction with the RNeasy kit, about 0.45 to 1 ug of the RNA was reverse transcribed using random hexamers. TCRdb called the immunoSEQ multiplex PCR reads again in MiXCR, with one record for every CDR3 protein. Here the sample spans roughly 200,000 distinct CDR3 sequences, around 95% being singletons. Sequencing used CD4+ T cells from PBMCs. All receptors derive from a human donor with multiple sclerosis.

The chain couples TRBV30 to TRBJ1-6; a possible D gene is TRBD1 (5 bases). The CDR3 runs 13 residues. V lost 3 bases and J 7 bases, leaving 10 bases between the germline ends. Per germline, CDR1 GTSNPN and CDR2 SVGIG (reference sequence). CDR3 sequence (DNA): TGTGCCTGGAGGGAAGGGGAGAATTCACCCCTCCACTTT. Its protein product is CAWREGENSPLHF.

The chain has TRBV20-1 and TRBJ2-7; D is perhaps TRBD1 or TRBD2 (6 bases each). Germline assignment: CDR1 DFQATT and CDR2 SNEGSKA (reference sequence). V lost 6 bases to trimming and J lost 3 bases, with 15 bases between them. The CDR3 consists of 13 residues. The CDR3 loop is CSAAIGGLYEQYF. CDR3 coding DNA: TGCAGTGCGGCGATAGGGGGGCTCTACGAGCAGTACTTC.

This chain connects TRBV11-1 to TRBJ1-2; 7 positions match TRBD1. J lost 0 bases, V lost 5 bases, and 6 bases had no gene match. The CDR3 spans 15 residues. CDR1 is SGHAT, CDR2 FQDESV, per germline (reference sequence). The CDR3 is CASSRGTDANYGYTF. CDR3 sequence (DNA): TGTGCCAGCAGCCGCGGGACAGACGCTAACTATGGCTACACCTTC.

This rearrangement joins TRBV6-6 to TRBJ1-5; no reliable D call. Deletions cut 5 bases from V and 3 bases from J, with 11 bases between. CDR1 MNHNY and CDR2 SVGAGI come from the germline V gene (reference sequence). This CDR3 contains 14 residues. The CDR3 nucleotides are TGTGCCAGCAGTGGGCGGGCAGACAATCAGCCCCAGCATTTT. Amino acids: CASSGRADNQPQHF.

This chain joins TRBV5-1 and TRBJ2-3; 11 bases are shared with TRBD1. This CDR3 comprises 16 residues. V shed 1 base, J shed 4 bases, and the junction held 5 bases outside the gene matches. From germline, CDR1 is SGHRS and CDR2 YFSETQ. The CDR3 sequence is CASSLRGQGVADTQYF. The CDR3 nucleotides are TGCGCCAGCAGCTTGCGGGGACAGGGGGTTGCAGATACGCAGTATTTT.

This sequence joins TRBV5-1 and TRBJ2-7; 8 bases are a match to TRBD1. This CDR3 contains 15 residues. The V segment lost 3 bases and the J segment 3 bases; nucleotides outside the gene matches: 8. Germline V gene sequence: CDR1 SGHRS, CDR2 YFSETQ. CDR3 region: CASSWAPGQDYEQYF. In DNA form, the CDR3 reads TGCGCCAGCAGCTGGGCCCCGGGACAGGACTACGAGCAGTACTTC.

The count of this clonotype is one. The rearrangement uses TRBV30 and TRBJ2-7; possible D gene TRBD2, 5 bases. Germline V CDR1 and CDR2: GTSNPN, SVGIG (reference sequence). CDR3 length equals 12 residues. The V end lost 3 bases, the J end lost 2 bases, and 8 bases lay between the germline ends. The CDR3 bases are TGTGCCTGGAGACGGGGTACCTACGAGCAGTACTTC. This gives the protein CAWRRGTYEQYF.

J is TRBJ2-7 and V is TRBV3-1; D is perhaps TRBD1 (6 bases). This CDR3 spans 12 amino acids. V lost 4 bases, J lost 6 bases, and 10 bases lay in between. Germline V CDR1 and CDR2: LGHDT, YNNKEL (reference sequence). Here the CDR3 reads CASSPGTFEQYF. In nucleotides, the CDR3 is TGTGCCAGCAGCCCAGGGACATTCGAGCAGTACTTC.

This clonotype was seen once. The chain recombines TRBV20-1 with TRBJ1-2; 9 nucleotides line up with TRBD1. Per germline, CDR1 DFQATT and CDR2 SNEGSKA (reference sequence). The CDR3 has 12 amino acids. J gave up 8 bases and V 3 bases, and 4 bases lay outside the gene matches. In DNA form, the CDR3 reads TGCAGTGCTAGGGGACAGGGTACAGGCTACACCTTC. Protein product: CSARGQGTGYTF.

A few counts support this clonotype. J is TRBJ1-6 and V is TRBV7-3; TRBD1 matches 7 bases. In germline, CDR1 is SGHTA, CDR2 FQGTGA. Trimming cost V 5 bases and J 10 bases; bases outside gene matches: 5. CDR3 length equals 13 residues. CDR3 bases: TGTGCCAGCAGCCCCACAGGGGACTCACCCCTCCACTTT. Translating gives CASSPTGDSPLHF.

This chain uses TRBV19 with TRBJ2-3, with D possibly being TRBD2 (5 bases). CDR3 length equals 15 residues. V lost 4 bases and J 1 base, leaving 12 bases between the germline ends. Germline values: CDR1 LNHDA, CDR2 SQIVND (reference sequence). The CDR3 region has the DNA TGTGCCAGTAGTACGGGTGTGAGGGGCACAGATACGCAGTATTTT. It yields the protein CASSTGVRGTDTQYF.

The V call is TRBV29-1, the J call TRBJ1-4, with TRBD1 identical over 8 bases. Germline V gene data show CDR1 as SQVTM and CDR2 as ANQGSEA. The CDR3 totals 13 residues. Trimming cost V 7 bases and J 7 bases; bases outside gene matches: 8. CDR3 sequence reads: CSAPDREGEKLFF. CDR3 coding DNA: TGCAGCGCTCCGGACAGGGAGGGTGAAAAACTGTTTTTT.

The CDR3 loop is CSVGVDRFGNTIYF. The DNA of the CDR3 is TGCAGCGTTGGCGTGGACAGGTTTGGAAACACCATATATTTT. The chain carries TRBV29-1 and TRBJ1-3; 7 positions match TRBD1. This CDR3 has 14 residues. Germline V CDR1 and CDR2: SQVTM, ANQGSEA. V shed 4 bases, J shed 3 bases, and the junction held 6 bases outside the gene matches.

The chain has TRBV6-6 and TRBJ2-7, with D possibly TRBD2 on 5 matching bases. Germline CDR1 reads MNHNY; CDR2 reads SVGAGI (reference sequence). The V end was cut by 6 bases, the J end by 2 bases, with 11 bases between. The CDR3 is 13 residues long. This CDR3 is CASRNPGTYEQYF. The CDR3 nucleotides are TGTGCCAGCAGGAACCCGGGGACCTACGAGCAGTACTTC.

The J gene is TRBJ2-7, the V gene TRBV3-1; a weak D match, TRBD1 (6 bases). The CDR3 has 16 amino acids. Germline V lookup: CDR1 LGHDT, CDR2 YNNKEL (reference sequence). Trimming took off 4 bases at V and 2 bases at J, with 18 bases between the two ends. The CDR3 DNA reads as TGTGCCAGCAGCCCCTTGTTACGGGACATTCCCTACGAGCAGTACTTC. Protein sequence: CASSPLLRDIPYEQYF.

The J gene is TRBJ2-1, the V gene TRBV20-1; D is possibly TRBD2 (6 bases). This CDR3 is 10 amino acids long. The germline V gene encodes CDR1 DFQATT and CDR2 SNEGSKA (reference sequence). The germline V and J ends were trimmed by 5 bases and 12 bases, with 11 bases remaining between them. CDR3 nucleotide sequence: TGCAGTGCTGACCGGGACTCGCAGTTCTTC. It is translated as CSADRDSQFF.

The chain employs TRBV12-3 or TRBV12-4 and TRBJ2-5, with 7 bases matching TRBD1. This CDR3 spans 17 amino acids. After removal of 6 bases from V and 0 bases from J, the junction contained 13 bases not matched to a gene. The CDR3 loop reads CASSLQGVRRYQETQYF. The CDR3 DNA is TGTGCCAGCAGCCTGCAGGGGGTCCGCAGGTACCAAGAGACCCAGTACTTC.

J is TRBJ2-5 and V is TRBV3-1; no clear D gene. CDR1 and CDR2 from the germline V gene are LGHDT and YNNKEL (reference sequence). The CDR3 length is 17 residues. V dropped 0 bases and J dropped 4 bases, with 18 bases sitting between them. Written as DNA, the CDR3 is TGTGCCAGCAGCCAAGATGCTGTCAGCCCTCTCAGAGAGACCCAGTACTTC. It encodes CASSQDAVSPLRETQYF.

The chain combines TRBV6-5 with TRBJ1-1; 8 nucleotides match TRBD1. The germline V gene encodes CDR1 MNHEY and CDR2 SVGAGI. CDR3 size: 14 residues. Trimming cost V 7 bases and J 6 bases; bases outside gene matches: 10. The CDR3 spells CASKRQGTGAEAFF. The DNA for the CDR3 is TGTGCCAGCAAGAGACAGGGGACGGGAGCTGAAGCTTTCTTT.

The CDR3 DNA reads as TGTGCCACCAGTGATTTGCAAATCGCCAGCATCCAAGAGACCCAGTACTTC. Translation gives CATSDLQIASIQETQYF. J is TRBJ2-5 and V is TRBV24-1, with D hard to call. Germline loops: CDR1 KGHDR, CDR2 SFDVKD. The CDR3 length is 17 residues. Trimming removed 0 bases at V and 1 base at J, with 14 bases between.

This sequence joins TRBV2 and TRBJ2-5; D may be TRBD2 (5 bases). V lost 4 bases, J lost 5 bases, and 17 bases lay in between. This CDR3 comprises 15 residues. CDR1 and CDR2 (germline): SNHLY, FYNNEI. The CDR3 is CASSVEGIGVETQYF. CDR3 DNA sequence: TGTGCCAGCAGTGTCGAGGGAATAGGAGTGGAGACCCAGTACTTC.

V and J are TRBV3-1 and TRBJ2-7; 7 bases are a match to TRBD2. The CDR3 is made up of 14 amino acids. The junction had 4 bases not matched to a gene; V was cut back by 3 bases and J by 2 bases. The germline V gene has CDR1 LGHDT and CDR2 YNNKEL (reference sequence). CDR3 nucleotide sequence: TGTGCCAGCAGCCATCTCAGCGGGGCCTACGAGCAGTACTTC. As protein: CASSHLSGAYEQYF.

This chain uses TRBV20-1 with TRBJ1-1, with D unresolved. The CDR3 consists of 13 residues. The germline V and J ends were trimmed by 0 bases and 1 base, with 6 bases remaining between them. CDR1 and CDR2 from the germline V gene are DFQATT and SNEGSKA (reference sequence). The CDR3 DNA is TGCAGTGCTAGAGATCCACAGAACACTGAAGCTTTCTTT. This sequence encodes CSARDPQNTEAFF.